This T cell receptor (beta chain) was found in a study of monozygotic twins with cystic fibrosis. Study findings and constraints: Clonality was generally low (median roughly 0.009), higher in the most severe patients. Unrelated CF individuals shared fewer identical clonotypes than monozygotic CF twins.

Concerning this clone itself: As yet, its antigen is unknown.

Clones were read by immunoSEQ multiplex PCR, and TCRdb kept only the in-frame ones, dropping some. The data hold around 30,000 clones, with 80% to 95% observed a single time. This CDR3 is built from 11 residues. V was clipped by 3 bases and J by 10 bases, with 7 bases between them. Germline V gene data show CDR1 as SEHNR and CDR2 as FQNEAQ (reference sequence). The gene calls are TRBV7-9 and TRBJ2-1; perhaps TRBD2 as D (6 bases). The source material was blood. The clonotype was recovered from a girl aged 2 to 10 with cystic fibrosis. The CDR3 DNA reads TGTGCCAGCAGCTTGACTAGGGAGCAGTTCTTC. Amino acids: CASSLTREQFF.